One sample yielded the 32 T cell receptor beta chains listed below, sequenced in a study of T-cell memory formation after mild COVID-19. TCRdb redid the calling of the 5' RACE reads with MiXCR, one entry per CDR3 protein. The sample includes about 360,000 distinct CDR3 sequences, 14% of them seen just once. Sequencing was performed on PBMCs or a T cell subset sorted from them (not recorded which). These receptors were obtained from a man in his late teens or twenties who had mild COVID-19 (a few samples of this study predate the infection). Cell type and time point are not known.

This clonotype was counted a few times. The CDR3, as DNA: TGCGCCAGCAGCTTGGCTGGTGTCGGGGGGGAGCAGTACTTC. This encodes CASSLAGVGGEQYF. The chain uses TRBV5-1 and TRBJ2-7; 7 bases are a match to TRBD2. The V segment lost 0 bases and the J segment 7 bases; nucleotides outside the gene matches: 7. This CDR3 is built from 14 residues. The germline CDR1 and CDR2 sequences are SGHRS and YFSETQ.

This chain uses TRBV5-1 with TRBJ2-2; D is possibly TRBD1 (5 bases). V shed 1 base and J shed 5 bases, with 12 bases lying between them. Germline assignment: CDR1 SGHRS and CDR2 YFSETQ. This CDR3 comprises 15 residues. DNA for the CDR3: TGCGCCAGCAGCTTGTACAGGATGGGGACCGGGGAGCTGTTTTTT. This sequence encodes CASSLYRMGTGELFF.

In this sample, this clonotype turned up a few times. CDR3 in amino acids: CASSQVFNPNYEQYF. The CDR3 DNA reads TGCGCCAGCAGCCAAGTATTCAACCCTAACTACGAGCAGTACTTC. This sequence joins TRBV4-3 and TRBJ2-7, with D unresolved. Germline lookup yields CDR1 LGHNA and CDR2 YSLEER. Trimming removed 1 base at V and 3 bases at J, with 13 bases between. This CDR3 spans 15 amino acids.

This chain uses TRBV20-1 with TRBJ1-5; a weak D match, TRBD1 (5 bases). The V gene's germline CDR1 is DFQATT and CDR2 SNEGSKA (reference sequence). V dropped 7 bases and J dropped 3 bases, with 10 bases sitting between them. The CDR3 contains 12 residues. The CDR3 region has the DNA TGCAGTGGGTGGACACCCAATCAGCCCCAGCATTTT. It encodes CSGWTPNQPQHF.

The gene calls are TRBV27 and TRBJ2-1; TRBD2 might be the D (5 bases). Germline CDR1 and CDR2: MNHEY and SMNVEV (reference sequence). CDR3 length: 12 amino acids. Trimming pared 11 bases from V and 9 bases from J, leaving 17 bases between. The CDR3 DNA reads as TGTGCCTCAACCGGGCCTCGGGGTGAGCAGTTCTTC. Its protein product is CASTGPRGEQFF.

This sequence joins TRBV7-8 and TRBJ1-3; a possible D gene is TRBD1 (5 bases). Trimming stripped 1 base from V and 0 bases from J, with 7 bases between. Germline values: CDR1 SGHVS, CDR2 FQNEAQ. The CDR3 is 15 residues long. The CDR3 region is CASSLVGTSGNTIYF. The CDR3 DNA reads as TGTGCCAGCAGCTTAGTTGGGACCTCTGGAAACACCATATATTTT.

The V call is TRBV6-5, the J call TRBJ2-3; no definite D call. The germline V gene has CDR1 MNHEY and CDR2 SVGAGI. With 8 bases removed from V and 4 bases from J, the gap between germline ends came to 10 bases. The CDR3 has 12 residues. In DNA form, the CDR3 reads TGTGCCAGCGGCCAGGTTTCAGATACGCAGTATTTT. It specifies CASGQVSDTQYF.

This clonotype was observed a handful of times. This chain joins TRBV20-1 and TRBJ2-1; 11 nucleotides match TRBD2. The V and J ends lost 0 bases and 1 base, in that order; junction bases with no gene match: 2. Germline lookup yields CDR1 DFQATT and CDR2 SNEGSKA (reference sequence). The CDR3 totals 16 residues. CDR3 DNA: TGCAGTGCTAGAGAGACTAGCGGGGCATCCTACAATGAGCAGTTCTTC. Translating gives CSARETSGASYNEQFF.

This clonotype has ten or more counts. This sequence joins TRBV12-3 or TRBV12-4 and TRBJ1-5; D is ambiguous. CDR3 length equals 15 residues. The V end lost 2 bases, the J end lost 0 bases, and 8 bases lay between the germline ends. The CDR3 is CASSLFGHSNQPQHF. DNA of the CDR3: TGTGCCAGCAGTTTATTCGGGCATAGCAATCAGCCCCAGCATTTT.

This clonotype was picked up many times. The chain recombines TRBV5-1 with TRBJ1-2; the match to TRBD1 covers 9 bases. In germline, CDR1 is SGHRS, CDR2 YFSETQ. The CDR3 is 15 residues long. Germline trimming cut 0 bases from V and 8 bases from J; bases unmatched to any gene: 8. The CDR3 DNA sequence: TGCGCCAGCAGCTTGGTCGGGACAGGGAAAGACGGCTACACCTTC. This translates into CASSLVGTGKDGYTF.

The chain joins TRBV24-1 to TRBJ2-2; TRBD1 is a possible D gene (6 bases). The V end lost 3 bases, the J end lost 15 bases, and 13 bases lay between the germline ends. The CDR3 is made up of 12 amino acids. CDR1 is KGHDR and CDR2 is SFDVKD in the germline V gene. The CDR3 loop is CATSDGTPPLFF. The CDR3 DNA reads TGTGCCACCAGTGATGGGACACCTCCGTTGTTTTTT.

The chain employs TRBV6-6 and TRBJ2-5; 10 bases align to TRBD2. Per the germline V gene, CDR1 is MNHNY and CDR2 is SVGAGI (reference sequence). This CDR3 comprises 17 residues. V gave up 5 bases and J gave up 5 bases; unmatched junction bases: 14. CDR3 DNA: TGTGCCAGCAGTCCATTTGGTAGCGGGGGGCCGGAGGAGACCCAGTACTTC. Amino acid sequence: CASSPFGSGGPEETQYF.

This clonotype was seen more than once but under ten times. J is TRBJ2-5 and V is TRBV6-5, with 7 bases matching TRBD1. This CDR3 is 11 amino acids long. From germline, CDR1 is MNHEY and CDR2 SVGAGI. After removal of 7 bases from V and 7 bases from J, the junction contained 3 bases not matched to a gene. Here the CDR3 DNA reads TGTGCCAGCATCTCAGGGGGGACCCAGTACTTC. It yields the protein CASISGGTQYF.

This clonotype came up a few times. The V call is TRBV28, the J call TRBJ2-1; 7 nucleotides line up with TRBD1. V lost 5 bases to trimming and J lost 4 bases; unmatched junction nucleotides: 5. Germline V lookup: CDR1 MDHEN, CDR2 SYDVKM. The CDR3 extends over 14 amino acids. In nucleotides, the CDR3 is TGTGCCAGCAGTAACCGGGACAGATACAATGAGCAGTTCTTC. Translated, it gives CASSNRDRYNEQFF.

In its sample, this clonotype was seen a few times. The genes are TRBV6-5 and TRBJ1-6; D uncertain. The CDR3 loop spans 14 amino acids. Germline-derived CDR1 and CDR2 are MNHEY and SVGAGI. V shed 2 bases and J shed 7 bases, with 9 bases lying between them. The CDR3, as DNA: TGTGCCAGCAGTTACAGTGGGTTGAATTCACCCCTCCACTTT. This translates into CASSYSGLNSPLHF.

This clonotype was seen more than once but under ten times. The rearrangement links TRBV7-6 to TRBJ2-7, with D perhaps TRBD2 (7 bases). Trimming pared 4 bases from V and 0 bases from J, leaving 10 bases between. Germline assignment: CDR1 SGHVS and CDR2 FNYEAQ. This CDR3 region has 14 residues. The CDR3 sequence: CASSSGGLSYEQYF. The CDR3 region has the DNA TGTGCCAGCAGCTCCGGGGGGCTCTCCTACGAGCAGTACTTC.

This clonotype was counted at least ten times. The rearrangement joins TRBV27 to TRBJ2-1, with D perhaps matching TRBD1 (6 bases). V gave up 3 bases and J gave up 10 bases, with 10 bases separating them. Germline V gives CDR1 MNHEY, CDR2 SMNVEV (reference sequence). The CDR3 is 12 residues long. The CDR3 region has the DNA TGTGCCAGCAGTTTCAGGGGAAGGGAGCAGTTCTTC. It specifies CASSFRGREQFF.

This clonotype was observed a few times. V and J are TRBV7-9 and TRBJ2-1, with D possibly TRBD2 on 6 matching bases. CDR1 SEHNR and CDR2 FQNEAQ come from the germline V gene (reference sequence). The CDR3 totals 15 residues. V lost 5 bases and J lost 7, with 18 bases in between. Here the CDR3 DNA reads TGTGCCAGCAGCCAGTTTTTGGCGGGGCATAATGAGCAGTTCTTC. This encodes CASSQFLAGHNEQFF.

The chain uses TRBV19 and TRBJ2-2; D is undetermined. CDR3 length: 16 amino acids. The V end lost 6 bases, the J end lost 5 bases, and 19 bases lay between the germline ends. Germline-derived CDR1 and CDR2 are LNHDA and SQIVND (reference sequence). The CDR3 region is CASSPGFPSRTGELFF. The DNA of the CDR3 is TGTGCCAGTAGCCCTGGCTTCCCTTCGAGAACCGGGGAGCTGTTTTTT.

This clonotype was detected only a few times. The genes are TRBV7-2 and TRBJ2-5; 10 positions match TRBD2. Losses at the gene ends were 0 bases for V and 5 bases for J; bases not matched to a gene: 3. This CDR3 is 15 amino acids long. Germline values: CDR1 SGHTA, CDR2 FQGNSA. CDR3 protein: CASSLAPSGGETQYF. CDR3 sequence (DNA): TGTGCCAGCAGCTTAGCTCCTAGCGGGGGTGAGACCCAGTACTTC.

This chain joins TRBV6-2 or TRBV6-3 and TRBJ2-6; D uncertain. V was cut by 2 bases and J by 0 bases, with 11 bases left in between. CDR1 is MNHEY and CDR2 is SVGEGT in the germline V gene. The CDR3 has 17 residues. CDR3 protein: CASSYQTALSGANVLTF. Here the CDR3 DNA reads TGTGCCAGCAGTTACCAGACGGCCCTCTCTGGGGCCAACGTCCTGACTTTC.

Many counts were recorded for this clonotype. One end of the junction varies from germline; a read error may be responsible. This chain uses TRBV7-7 with TRBJ1-6, with D unclear. Germline CDR1 and CDR2: SSHAT and FNYEAQ (reference sequence). The CDR3 consists of 13 residues. The CDR3 DNA sequence: TGTGCTAGCAGCTTAGAGGCTTCTTCACCCCTCCACTTT. This gives the protein CASSLEASSPLHF.

This clonotype was seen just once. The chain combines TRBV18 with TRBJ2-1, with 8 positions matching TRBD1. J lost 7 bases, V lost 2 bases, and 10 bases had no gene match. CDR3 size: 16 residues. CDR1 and CDR2 (germline): KGHSH, LQKENI. The CDR3 sequence is CASSPSVRTGMNEQFF. DNA of the CDR3: TGTGCCAGCTCACCATCGGTACGGACAGGGATGAATGAGCAGTTCTTC.

At least ten counts were recorded for this clonotype. This rearrangement joins TRBV5-1 to TRBJ2-7; D assignment may be TRBD1 or TRBD2 (5 bases each). The CDR3 sequence is 15 residues long. From germline, CDR1 is SGHRS and CDR2 YFSETQ. V lost 0 bases, J lost 2 bases, and 12 bases lay in between. The CDR3 sequence is CASSLASGLAYEQYF. Here the CDR3 DNA reads TGCGCCAGCAGCTTGGCTTCGGGGCTCGCCTACGAGCAGTACTTC. The full variable domain, rest sourced from reference TRBV5-1 and TRBJ2-7, is KAGVTQTPRYLIKTRGQQVTLSCSPISGHRSVSWYQQTPGQGLQFLFEYFSETQRNKGNFPGRFSGRQFSNSRSEMNVSTLELGDSALYLCASSLASGLAYEQYFGPGTRLTVT.

This clonotype has just a few counts. The junction and the germline gene differ at one end; a read error may be behind it. The chain links TRBV12-3 or TRBV12-4 to TRBJ1-1, with a possible D match to TRBD1 (6 bases). The CDR3 loop spans 13 amino acids. Here the CDR3 DNA reads TGTGCCAGCAGTTTTCAGGGGAACACTGAATCTTTCTTT. It translates to CASSFQGNTESFF.

The chain recombines TRBV7-9 with TRBJ2-2; D ambiguous. Germline CDR1 reads SEHNR; CDR2 reads FQNEAQ (reference sequence). This CDR3 region has 15 residues. The V end was cut by 0 bases, the J end by 4 bases, with 9 bases between. The CDR3 protein is CASSLAPESTGELFF. DNA of the CDR3: TGTGCCAGCAGCTTAGCGCCAGAGAGCACCGGGGAGCTGTTTTTT. Full variable domain (missing parts from reference TRBV7-9 and TRBJ2-2): DTGVSQNPRHKITKRGQNVTFRCDPISEHNRLYWYRQTLGQGPEFLTYFQNEAQLEKSRLLSDRFSAERPKGSFSTLEIQRTEQGDSAMYLCASSLAPESTGELFFGEGSRLTVL.

In its sample, this clonotype was seen a few times. The CDR3 sequence: CASSLEGLPTDTQYF. The CDR3 DNA reads TGCGCCAGCAGCTTGGAAGGACTCCCCACAGATACGCAGTATTTT. The chain links TRBV5-1 to TRBJ2-3; perhaps TRBD2 as D (5 bases). The CDR3 has 15 residues. The V gene lost 0 bases and the J gene lost 2 bases, with 10 bases spanning the gap. Looked up from germline, CDR1 is SGHRS and CDR2 is YFSETQ.

This clonotype was counted between two and nine times. The rearrangement uses TRBV29-1 and TRBJ1-2; D uncertain. Trimming took 7 bases from V and 8 from J, leaving 11 bases between them. Looked up from germline, CDR1 is SQVTM and CDR2 is ANQGSEA. CDR3 length: 10 amino acids. The CDR3 nucleotides are TGCAGCGCGGACCGAGCGGGCTACACCTTC. This translates into CSADRAGYTF.

This clonotype was counted many times. The chain combines TRBV7-9 with TRBJ2-3; the match to TRBD1 covers 8 bases. V was pared by 3 bases and J by 4 bases, with 9 bases of the junction left unmatched. Germline V gene lookup returns CDR1 SEHNR and CDR2 FQNEAQ (reference sequence). The CDR3 extends over 16 amino acids. Written as DNA, the CDR3 is TGTGCCAGCAGCTTTCGACAGGGGAGGTTGGCAGATACGCAGTATTTT. Translation gives CASSFRQGRLADTQYF.

The rearrangement joins TRBV10-3 to TRBJ2-1; D is perhaps TRBD2 (5 bases). CDR1 and CDR2 (germline): ENHRY, SYGVKD. The CDR3 is 14 amino acids. Trimming took off 6 bases at V and 6 bases at J, with 15 bases between the two ends. CDR3 loop: CAIRGGLGGNEQFF. The DNA of the CDR3 is TGTGCCATCAGAGGCGGGCTGGGCGGCAATGAGCAGTTCTTC.

In this sample, this clonotype turned up many times. This rearrangement joins TRBV7-9 to TRBJ2-2; weak D call: TRBD2 (6 bases). V dropped 3 bases and J dropped 6 bases, with 8 bases sitting between them. The germline gives CDR1 SEHNR, CDR2 FQNEAQ (reference sequence). The CDR3 extends over 13 amino acids. The CDR3 here is CASSFWEAGELFF. CDR3 DNA: TGTGCCAGCAGCTTCTGGGAGGCCGGGGAGCTGTTTTTT.

This clonotype was recorded a few times. This sequence joins TRBV12-3 or TRBV12-4 and TRBJ2-2, with 7 bases fitting TRBD1. The J segment lost 6 bases and the V segment lost 6 bases, leaving 16 bases of the junction unmatched. The CDR3 runs to 17 residues. The CDR3 nucleotides are TGTGCCAGCAGCCGCAGATTGGCGGCGCAGGGGGCCGGGGAGCTGTTTTTT. Translated, it gives CASSRRLAAQGAGELFF.